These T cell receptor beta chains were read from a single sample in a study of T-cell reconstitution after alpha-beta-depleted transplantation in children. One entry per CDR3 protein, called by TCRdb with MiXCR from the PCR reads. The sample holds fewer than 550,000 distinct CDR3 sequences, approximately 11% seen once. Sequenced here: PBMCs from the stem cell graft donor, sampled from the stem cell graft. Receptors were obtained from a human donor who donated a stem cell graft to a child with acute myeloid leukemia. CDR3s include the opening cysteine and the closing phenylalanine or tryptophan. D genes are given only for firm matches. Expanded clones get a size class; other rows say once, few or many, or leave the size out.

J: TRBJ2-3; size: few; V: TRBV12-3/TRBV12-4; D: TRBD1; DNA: TGTGCCAGCAGTTCCACATTACGACAGGGCCGAACAGATACGCAGTATTTT; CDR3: CASSSTLRQGRTDTQYF
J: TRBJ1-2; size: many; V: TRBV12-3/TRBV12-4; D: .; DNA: TGTGCCAGCAGTAGAGGCGAGGAATCGGCTGGCTACACCTTC; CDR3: CASSRGEESAGYTF
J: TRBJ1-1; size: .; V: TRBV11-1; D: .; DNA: TGTGCCAGCAGACCCCGACAGCCAAAGAACACTGAAGCTTTCTTT; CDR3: CASRPRQPKNTEAFF
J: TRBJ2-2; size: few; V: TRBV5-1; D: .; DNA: TGCGCCAGCAGCTTTTCGCAAGTTCGCGTATCCACCGGGGAGCTGTTTTTT; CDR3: CASSFSQVRVSTGELFF
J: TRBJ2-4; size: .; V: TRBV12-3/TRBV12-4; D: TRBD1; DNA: TGTGCCAGCAGCGGACAGGGGGCCGTGGGGGACATTCAGTACTTC; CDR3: CASSGQGAVGDIQYF
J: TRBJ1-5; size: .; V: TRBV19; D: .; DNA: TGTGCTGCCACACCCACAATTAGTCTTCAGCCCCAGCATTTT; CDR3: CAATPTISLQPQHF
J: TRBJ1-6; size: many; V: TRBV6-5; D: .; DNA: TGTGCCAGCAGTTACACGGCAGGGCATAATTCACCCCTCCACTTT; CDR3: CASSYTAGHNSPLHF
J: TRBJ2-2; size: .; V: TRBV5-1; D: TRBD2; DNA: TGCGCCAGCAGCGGGAAGGGACTAGCAGGGACCGGGGAGCTGTTTTTT; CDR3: CASSGKGLAGTGELFF
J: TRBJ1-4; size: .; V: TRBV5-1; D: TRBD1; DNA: TGCGCCAGCAGCGAGGACAGGGGCCCGGAAAAACTGTTTTTT; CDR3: CASSEDRGPEKLFF
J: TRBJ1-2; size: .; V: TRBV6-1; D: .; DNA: TGTGCCAGCAGCTCCACCCCGGACGCTTATGGCTACACCTTC; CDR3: CASSSTPDAYGYTF
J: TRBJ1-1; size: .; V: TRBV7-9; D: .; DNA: TGTGCCAGCAGCATGAGGGGGAACATGAACACTGAAGCTTTCTTT; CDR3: CASSMRGNMNTEAFF
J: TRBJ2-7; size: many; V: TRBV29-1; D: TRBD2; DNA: TGCAGCGTTGAAGAGGGTAGCGGGGGCAGGTACTTC; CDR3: CSVEEGSGGRYF
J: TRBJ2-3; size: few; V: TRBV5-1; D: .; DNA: TGCGCCAGCAGCTTGGAAGCGCTGAGCACAGATACGCAGTATTTT; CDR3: CASSLEALSTDTQYF
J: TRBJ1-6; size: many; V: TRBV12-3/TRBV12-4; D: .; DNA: TGTGCCAGCAGTTTTGGCACAAATAATTCACCCCTCCACTTT; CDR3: CASSFGTNNSPLHF
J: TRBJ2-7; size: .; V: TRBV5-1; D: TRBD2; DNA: TGCGCCAGCAGCTTGGTGGGCGGGAGCTTGGACGAGCAGTACTTC; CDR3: CASSLVGGSLDEQYF
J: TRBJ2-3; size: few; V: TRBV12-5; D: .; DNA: TGTGCTAGTGCCTGGGACACCTACGCGGATACGCAGTATTTT; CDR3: CASAWDTYADTQYF
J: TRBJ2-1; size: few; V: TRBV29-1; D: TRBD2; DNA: TGCAGCGTTGAAGGAGACGCGGGAGGGATAAGGCAGTTCTTC; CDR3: CSVEGDAGGIRQFF
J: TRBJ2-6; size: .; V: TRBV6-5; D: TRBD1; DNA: TGTGCCAGCAGTTACAGGACAGGGGACGTTCCTGGGGCCAACGTCCTGACTTTC; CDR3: CASSYRTGDVPGANVLTF
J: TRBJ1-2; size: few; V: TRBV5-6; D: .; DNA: TGTGCCAGCAGCCCCGGGGGTCTCCCCCTTTATGGCTACACCTTC; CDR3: CASSPGGLPLYGYTF
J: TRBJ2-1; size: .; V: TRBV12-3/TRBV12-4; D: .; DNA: TGTGCCAGCAGTTTAGCGTCTGGGTTTAATGAGCAGTTCTTC; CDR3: CASSLASGFNEQFF
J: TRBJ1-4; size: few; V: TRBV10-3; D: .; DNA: TGTGCCATCAGTGAAGGTGGGCCAACTAATGAAAAACTGTTTTTT; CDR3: CAISEGGPTNEKLFF
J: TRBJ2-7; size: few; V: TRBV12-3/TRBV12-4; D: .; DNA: TGTGCCAGCAGTCCCGTGGGTGGGGCCTACGAGCAGTACTTC; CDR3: CASSPVGGAYEQYF
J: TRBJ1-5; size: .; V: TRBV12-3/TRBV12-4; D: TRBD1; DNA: TGTGCCAGCAGTTTCGCACAGGGGATGAATCAGCCCCAGCATTTT; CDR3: CASSFAQGMNQPQHF
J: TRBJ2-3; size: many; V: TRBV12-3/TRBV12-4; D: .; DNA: TGTGCCAGCAGGGGAAGCACAGATACGCAGTATTTT; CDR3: CASRGSTDTQYF
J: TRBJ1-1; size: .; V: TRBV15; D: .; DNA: TGTGCCACCAGCAGAGCTCTGGGTACCCTGAACACTGAAGCTTTCTTT; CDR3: CATSRALGTLNTEAFF
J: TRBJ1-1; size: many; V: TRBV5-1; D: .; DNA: TGCGCCAGCAGCTTGGATCCGGGAGGGACTGAAGCTTTCTTT; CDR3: CASSLDPGGTEAFF
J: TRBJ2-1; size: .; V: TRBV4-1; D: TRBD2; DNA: TGCGCCAGCAGCCAAGATCCCCACCGGACTAGCGGGAGGTACGATGAGCAGTTCTTC; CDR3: CASSQDPHRTSGRYDEQFF
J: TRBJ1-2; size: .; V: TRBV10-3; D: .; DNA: TGTGCCATCAGTGAGTCTGCCCGGAACTATGGCTACACCTTC; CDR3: CAISESARNYGYTF
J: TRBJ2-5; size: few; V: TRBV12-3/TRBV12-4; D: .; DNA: TGTGCCAGCAGTCGAAGGGTTGAGACCCAGTACTTC; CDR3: CASSRRVETQYF
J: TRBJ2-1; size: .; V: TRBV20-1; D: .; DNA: TGCAGTGCAACCCGACCAGGTCTGGACAATGAGCAGTTCTTC; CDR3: CSATRPGLDNEQFF
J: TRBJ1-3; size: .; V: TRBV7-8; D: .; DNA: TGTGCCAGCACCCCCTGGGGCTCTGGAAACACCATATATTTT; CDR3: CASTPWGSGNTIYF
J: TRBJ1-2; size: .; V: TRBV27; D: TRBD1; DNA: TGTGCCAGCAGTCCATGGGACAGAGAGCATGGCTACACCTTC; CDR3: CASSPWDREHGYTF
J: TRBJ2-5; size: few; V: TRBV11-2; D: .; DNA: TGTGCCAGCAGTCATAACCGAGGGTTGGAGACCCAGTACTTC; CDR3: CASSHNRGLETQYF
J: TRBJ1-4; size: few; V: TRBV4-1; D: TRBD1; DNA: TGCGCCAGCAGCAGAGTGGACAGGGAGAACGAAAAACTGTTTTTT; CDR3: CASSRVDRENEKLFF
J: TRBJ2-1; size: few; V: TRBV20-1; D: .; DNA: TGCAGTGCTAGAGTATCGGACAGCGCCCACAATGAGCAGTTCTTC; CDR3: CSARVSDSAHNEQFF
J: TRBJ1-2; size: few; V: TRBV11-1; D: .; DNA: TGTGCCAGCAGCCCCCGACAAGGAGGTGGCTACACCTTC; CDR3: CASSPRQGGGYTF
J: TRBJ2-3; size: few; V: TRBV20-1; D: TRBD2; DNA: TGCAGTGCTAGAGACGGCGGGAGGGCCCAAGATACGCAGTATTTT; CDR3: CSARDGGRAQDTQYF
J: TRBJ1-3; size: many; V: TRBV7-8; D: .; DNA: TGTGCCAGCAGCTTAGACACCGTCGACTCTGGAAACACCATATATTTT; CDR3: CASSLDTVDSGNTIYF
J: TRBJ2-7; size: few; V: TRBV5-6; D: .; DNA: TGTGCCAGCAGCTTGGGTTACAGGACGGAATCTCGAGAGCAGTACTTC; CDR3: CASSLGYRTESREQYF
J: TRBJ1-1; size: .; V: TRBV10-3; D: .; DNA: TGTGCCATCAGTGACGGGAACACTGAAGCTTTCTTT; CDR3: CAISDGNTEAFF
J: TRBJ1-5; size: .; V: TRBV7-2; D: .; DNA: TGTGCCAGCAGCTTCCAAGCCCGCGAGCCCCAGCATTTT; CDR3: CASSFQAREPQHF
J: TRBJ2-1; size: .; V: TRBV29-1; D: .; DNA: TGCAGCGTTGACGGCAGGGGCGGCGGTGAGCAGTTCTTC; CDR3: CSVDGRGGGEQFF
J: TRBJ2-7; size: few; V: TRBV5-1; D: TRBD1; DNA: TGCGCCAGCAGCATCCCAACAGGGGACGAGCAGTACTTC; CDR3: CASSIPTGDEQYF
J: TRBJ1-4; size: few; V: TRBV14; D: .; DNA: TGTGCCAGCAGCCAGGGCAGTAATGAAAAACTGTTTTTT; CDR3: CASSQGSNEKLFF
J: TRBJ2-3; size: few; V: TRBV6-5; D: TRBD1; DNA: TGTGCCAGCAGTTCCAATGGACAGGGCCCAGATACGCAGTATTTT; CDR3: CASSSNGQGPDTQYF
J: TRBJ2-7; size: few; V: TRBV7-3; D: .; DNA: TGTGCCAGCAGCTTAAAGGAGGGGCCCTACGAGCAGTACTTC; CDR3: CASSLKEGPYEQYF
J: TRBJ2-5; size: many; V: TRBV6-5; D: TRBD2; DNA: TGTGCCAGCAGTACTAGCGGACAAGAGACCCAGTACTTC; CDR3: CASSTSGQETQYF
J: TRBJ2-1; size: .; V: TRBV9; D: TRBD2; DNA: TGTGCCAGCAGCGCCTTCCTAGCGGGGGGGTACAATGAGCAGTTCTTC; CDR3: CASSAFLAGGYNEQFF
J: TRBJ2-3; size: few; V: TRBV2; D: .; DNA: TGTGCCACCCGATCGCGGGCCACAGATACGCAGTATTTT; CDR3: CATRSRATDTQYF
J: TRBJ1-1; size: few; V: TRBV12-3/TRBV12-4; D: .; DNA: TGTGCCAGCAGTCCCCACAACACTGAAGCTTTCTTT; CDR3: CASSPHNTEAFF
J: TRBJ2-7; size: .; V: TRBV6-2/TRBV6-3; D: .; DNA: TGTGCCAGCATGGACCCAGCTGTTGTGCAGTACTTC; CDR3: CASMDPAVVQYF
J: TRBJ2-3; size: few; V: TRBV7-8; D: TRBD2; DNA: TGTGCCAGCAGCTGGACTAGCGGGGGCCACGTAGGCAACACAGATACGCAGTATTTT; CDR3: CASSWTSGGHVGNTDTQYF
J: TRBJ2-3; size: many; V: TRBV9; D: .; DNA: TGTGCCAGCAGCCCCCGATCAGATACGCAGTATTTT; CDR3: CASSPRSDTQYF
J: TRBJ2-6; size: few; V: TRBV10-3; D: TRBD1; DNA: TGTGCCATCAGACCCGGGACAGGGTATGCTGGGGCCAACGTCCTGACTTTC; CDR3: CAIRPGTGYAGANVLTF